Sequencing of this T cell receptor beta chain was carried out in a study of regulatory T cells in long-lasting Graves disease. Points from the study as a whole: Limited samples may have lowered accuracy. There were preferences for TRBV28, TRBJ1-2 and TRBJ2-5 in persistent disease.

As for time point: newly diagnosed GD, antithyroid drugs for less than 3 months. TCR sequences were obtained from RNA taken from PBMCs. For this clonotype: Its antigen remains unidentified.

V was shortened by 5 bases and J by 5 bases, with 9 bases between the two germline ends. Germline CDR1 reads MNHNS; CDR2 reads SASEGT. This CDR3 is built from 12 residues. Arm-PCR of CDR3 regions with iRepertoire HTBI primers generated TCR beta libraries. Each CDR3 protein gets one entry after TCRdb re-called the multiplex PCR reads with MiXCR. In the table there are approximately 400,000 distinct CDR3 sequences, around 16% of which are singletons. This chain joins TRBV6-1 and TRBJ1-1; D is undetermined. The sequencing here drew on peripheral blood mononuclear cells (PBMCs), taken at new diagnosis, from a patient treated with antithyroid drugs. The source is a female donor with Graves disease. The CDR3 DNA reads TGTGCCAGCAGTCGACCTGGGACTGAAGCTTTCTTT. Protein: CASSRPGTEAFF.